The clone carrying this T cell receptor beta chain was observed a handful of times. Antigen unknown. These data originate in a study of T cell repertoires in cytomegalovirus infection. Findings of the study overall: The ex vivo response was dominated by HLA-C-restricted CMV-specific TCR beta clonotypes.

With 4 bases removed from V and 2 bases from J, the gap between germline ends came to 11 bases. Germline lookup yields CDR1 LGHNA and CDR2 YSLEER. The CDR3 runs 14 residues. TCRdb re-derived calls from the reads in MiXCR, one entry per CDR3 protein. The table has fewer than 550,000 distinct CDR3 sequences, less than 30% seen once. The TCR comes from a human donor in good health (CMV status not recorded). Some clones in this sample may be carry-over from other donors' samples. Sequenced input: PBMCs. V and J are TRBV4-3 and TRBJ1-1, with D perhaps matching TRBD1 (5 bases). CDR3 sequence: CASSPDSFNTEAFF. The DNA for the CDR3 is TGCGCCAGCAGCCCCGACAGCTTCAACACTGAAGCTTTCTTT.